The clone carrying this T cell receptor beta chain was seen more than once but under ten times. Antigen: not known. The source of the sample is a study of T cell repertoires in cytomegalovirus infection. About the research overall: HLA-C-restricted CMV epitopes, recently identified, and well-studied HLA-B-restricted ones were used by the study. Public TCR beta signatures were indicative of both CMV infection and a matching HLA type.

Study outcomes and limitations: The response measured ex vivo was dominated by TCR beta clonotypes (HLA-C-restricted and CMV-specific).

TCRdb analysed the reads with MiXCR anew, one entry per CDR3 protein. This sample has about 180,000 distinct CDR3 sequences; about 20% occur once, and the top ten carry 25%. The V gene lost 3 bases and the J gene lost 8 bases, with 20 bases spanning the gap. Germline V gene data show CDR1 as SGHVS and CDR2 as FQNEAQ. This CDR3 comprises 16 residues. The sample in question was CD8+ T cells from cultured PBMCs, obtained from culture after CMV antigen stimulation. The V gene is TRBV7-8, the J gene TRBJ2-1, with D perhaps being TRBD1 or TRBD2 (5 bases each). This receptor was taken from a human donor in good health (CMV status not recorded). Some clones in this sample may be carry-over from other donors' samples. CDR3 sequence (DNA): TGTGCCAGCAGCTTGGCCGGGACCGTTCGGAAGCATGAGCAGTTCTTC. This translates into CASSLAGTVRKHEQFF. The entire variable domain, with the rest obtained from reference TRBV7-8 and TRBJ2-1, is as follows: GAGVSQSPRYKVAKRGQDVALRCDPISGHVSLFWYQQALGQGPEFLTYFQNEAQLDKSGLPSDRFFAERPEGSVSTLKIQRTQQEDSAVYLCASSLAGTVRKHEQFFGPGTRLTVL.